This T cell receptor beta chain was sequenced for a study of T cell responses to AZD1222 COVID-19 vaccine. Study results and limitations: Spike-specific TCR depth and breadth grew after two AZD1222 doses. Clonal diversity may have been underestimated in mostly white British donors. At study baseline, merely over 5 AZD1222 recipients were seropositive.

This clone was counted between two and nine times. The antigen is undetermined. Some clones are missing from TCRdb's copy, which holds only in-frame ones; the method was immunoSEQ multiplex PCR. Of roughly 180,000 clones listed, 91% are singletons. This sample comprised peripheral blood, obtained on day 0 of AZD1222 vaccination. This clonotype originated in an adult in good health.

The CDR3 region has the DNA TGCAGCGTTGAAGATAGGAGGGCCAACATTCAGTACTTC. Amino acids: CSVEDRRANIQYF. The chain couples TRBV29-1 to TRBJ2-4; tentative D call: TRBD2 (6 bases). V was clipped by 0 bases and J by 7 bases, with 10 bases between them. CDR1 is SQVTM and CDR2 is ANQGSEA in the germline V gene. This CDR3 comprises 13 residues. Based on the CDR3 plus reference TRBV29-1 and TRBJ2-4, the full variable domain is SAVISQKPSRDICQRGTSLTIQCQVDSQVTMMFWYRQQPGQSLTLIATANQGSEATYESGFVIDKFPISRPNLTFSTLTVSNMSPEDSSIYLCSVEDRRANIQYFGAGTRLSVL.